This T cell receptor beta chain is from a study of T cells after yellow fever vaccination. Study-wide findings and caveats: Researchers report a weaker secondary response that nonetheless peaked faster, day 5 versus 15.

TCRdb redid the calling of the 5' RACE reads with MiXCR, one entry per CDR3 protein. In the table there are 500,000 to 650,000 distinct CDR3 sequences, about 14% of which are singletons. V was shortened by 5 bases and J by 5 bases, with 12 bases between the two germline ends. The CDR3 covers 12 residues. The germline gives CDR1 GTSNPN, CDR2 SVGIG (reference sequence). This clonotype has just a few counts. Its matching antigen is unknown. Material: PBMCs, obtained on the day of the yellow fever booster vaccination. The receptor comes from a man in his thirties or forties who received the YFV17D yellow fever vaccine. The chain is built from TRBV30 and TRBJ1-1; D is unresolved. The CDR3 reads CAWGLRGTEAFF. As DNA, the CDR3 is TGTGCCTGGGGATTACGGGGTACTGAAGCTTTCTTT.